The following is a TCR beta chain sequence with its context. These data are taken from a study of blood T cell repertoires in COVID-19. Study background: Donors in the United States, Italy and Spain gave samples during acute or convalescent COVID-19. In each case, the material was cDNA or gDNA derived from T cells, B-cell-depleted T cells, or PBMCs.

Methods used by the authors: Amplified reference gene primers provided the basis for estimating nucleated cell counts. Produced via immunoSEQ multiplex PCR; TCRdb's table is partial and in-frame only. Clonal size and the V and J genes are those of that table, whereas D and trimming came from the DNA. The table shows about 160,000 clones, with approximately 88% occurring only once. CDR3 size: 15 residues. Trimming shortened V by 4 bases and J by 0 bases, and 13 bases separated the two germline ends. Germline CDR1 SGHNT, CDR2 YYREEE (reference sequence). The receptor comes from a woman aged 55-69 years who had recovered from COVID-19. The V call is TRBV5-4, the J call TRBJ2-5; TRBD1 is a possible D gene (6 bases). The sequenced sample was peripheral blood. The CDR3 sequence: CASSRKQGYQETQYF. CDR3 DNA: TGTGCCAGCAGCCGTAAACAGGGTTACCAAGAGACCCAGTACTTC. The complete variable domain, with remaining parts taken from reference TRBV5-4 and TRBJ2-5, reads ETGVTQSPTHLIKTRGQQVTLRCSSQSGHNTVSWYQQALGQGPQFIFQYYREEENGRGNFPPRFSGLQFPNYSSELNVNALELDDSALYLCASSRKQGYQETQYFGPGTRLLVL.